This T cell receptor (beta chain) emerged from a study of post-analysis software for immune sequencing data. About the study: Courses of disease covered relapsing-remitting, secondary progressive and progressive-relapsing multiple sclerosis. Study-wide points: The five TRBV segments detected at higher frequency in patients than in controls included TRBV5-6, TRBV5-1 and TRBV20-1. Batch-matched samples strongly co-clustered by F measure. Those with multiple sclerosis, the patient group, showed significantly lower normalized Chao1 diversity than controls.

V was clipped by 0 bases and J by 7 bases; unmatched bases: 3. Germline-derived CDR1 and CDR2 are SEHNR and FQNEAQ (reference sequence). This CDR3 spans 14 amino acids. This clonotype was counted at least ten times. Its matching antigen is unknown. Tagging with unique molecular identifiers was a feature of the TCR beta cDNA libraries. Input amounts of about 0.85 to 10 million T cells were used. These gave 500,000 or so cDNA molecules, so each molecule approximated one T cell. TCRdb independently ran MiXCR on the PCR reads; one entry per CDR3 protein. Of around 190,000 distinct CDR3 sequences listed, 25% to 30% are singletons.

This chain links TRBV7-9 with TRBJ2-1, with 7 bases aligning to TRBD1. The specimen sequenced was blood. The sequence was obtained from a girl aged 2 to 17 with multiple sclerosis. The CDR3 DNA reads as TGTGCCAGCAGCTTAGCAGTCAGGGGGAATGAGCAGTTCTTC. Translation: CASSLAVRGNEQFF.